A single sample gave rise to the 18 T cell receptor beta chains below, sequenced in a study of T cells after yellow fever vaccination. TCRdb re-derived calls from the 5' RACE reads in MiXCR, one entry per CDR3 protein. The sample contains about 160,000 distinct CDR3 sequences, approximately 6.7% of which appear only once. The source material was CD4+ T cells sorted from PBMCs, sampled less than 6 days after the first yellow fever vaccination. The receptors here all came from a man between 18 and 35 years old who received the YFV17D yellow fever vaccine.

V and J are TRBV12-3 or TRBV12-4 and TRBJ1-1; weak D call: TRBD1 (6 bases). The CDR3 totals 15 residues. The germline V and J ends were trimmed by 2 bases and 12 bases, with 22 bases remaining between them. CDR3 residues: CASSLRLTGGRETFF. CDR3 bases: TGTGCCAGCAGTTTACGGTTGACGGGGGGCAGGGAAACTTTCTTT.

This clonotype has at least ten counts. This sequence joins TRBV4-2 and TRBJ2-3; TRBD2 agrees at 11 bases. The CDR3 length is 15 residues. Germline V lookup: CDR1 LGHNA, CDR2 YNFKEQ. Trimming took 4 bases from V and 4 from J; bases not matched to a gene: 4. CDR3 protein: CASSLSGGAADTQYF. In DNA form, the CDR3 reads TGTGCCAGCAGCCTTAGCGGGGGGGCAGCAGATACGCAGTATTTT.

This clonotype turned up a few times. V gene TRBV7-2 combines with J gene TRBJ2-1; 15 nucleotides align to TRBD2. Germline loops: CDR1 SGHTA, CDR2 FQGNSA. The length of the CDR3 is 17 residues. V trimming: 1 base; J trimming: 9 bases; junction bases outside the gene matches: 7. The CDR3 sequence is CASSLGGLAGGPSEQFF. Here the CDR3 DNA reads TGTGCCAGCAGCTTAGGAGGACTAGCGGGGGGGCCAAGTGAGCAGTTCTTC.

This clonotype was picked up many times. The CDR3 spells CASSKPLAGGTDTQYF. DNA for the CDR3: TGCGCCAGCAGCAAGCCGCTAGCGGGGGGAACAGATACGCAGTATTTT. V is TRBV5-1 and J is TRBJ2-3; 11 positions match TRBD2. The germline V gene encodes CDR1 SGHRS and CDR2 YFSETQ. The CDR3 consists of 16 residues. The V gene end was trimmed by 4 bases and the J gene end by 3 bases; junction bases not matched to a gene: 7.

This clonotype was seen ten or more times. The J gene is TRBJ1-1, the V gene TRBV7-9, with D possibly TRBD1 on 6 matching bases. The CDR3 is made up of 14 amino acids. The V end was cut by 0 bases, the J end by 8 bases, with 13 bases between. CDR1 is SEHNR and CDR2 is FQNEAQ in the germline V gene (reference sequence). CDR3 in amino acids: CASSLAGWGAEAFF. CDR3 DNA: TGTGCCAGCAGCTTAGCGGGGTGGGGGGCGGAAGCTTTCTTT.

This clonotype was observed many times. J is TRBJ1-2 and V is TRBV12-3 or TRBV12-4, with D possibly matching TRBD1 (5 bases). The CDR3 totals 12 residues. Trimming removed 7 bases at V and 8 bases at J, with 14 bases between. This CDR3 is CASTWGGSGYTF. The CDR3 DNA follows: TGTGCCAGCACCTGGGGGGGAAGCGGCTACACCTTC.

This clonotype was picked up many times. CDR3 loop: CASSLRSSNEKLFF. For the CDR3, the DNA is TGTGCCAGCAGCTTGAGGAGTTCTAATGAAAAACTGTTTTTT. The gene calls are TRBV5-5 and TRBJ1-4; D call uncertain. From germline, CDR1 is SGHKS and CDR2 YYEKEE (reference sequence). Trimming stripped 1 base from V and 3 bases from J, with 7 bases between. The CDR3 extends over 14 amino acids.

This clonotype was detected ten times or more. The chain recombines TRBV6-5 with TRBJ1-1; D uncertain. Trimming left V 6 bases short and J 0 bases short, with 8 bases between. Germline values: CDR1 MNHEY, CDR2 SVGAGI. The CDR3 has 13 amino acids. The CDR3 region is CASSNTMNTEAFF. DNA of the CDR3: TGTGCCAGCAGCAACACGATGAACACTGAAGCTTTCTTT.

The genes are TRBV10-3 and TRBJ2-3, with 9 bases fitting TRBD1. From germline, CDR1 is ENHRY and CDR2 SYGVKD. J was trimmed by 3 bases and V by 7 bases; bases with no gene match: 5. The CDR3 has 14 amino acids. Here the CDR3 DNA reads TGTGCCATCAATGGACAGGGGAGGACAGATACGCAGTATTTT. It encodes CAINGQGRTDTQYF.

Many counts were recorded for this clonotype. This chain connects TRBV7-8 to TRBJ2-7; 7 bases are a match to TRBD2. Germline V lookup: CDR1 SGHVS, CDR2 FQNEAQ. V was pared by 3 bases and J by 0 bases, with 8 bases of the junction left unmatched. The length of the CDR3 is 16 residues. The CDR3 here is CASSLGGVAGSYEQYV. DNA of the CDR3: TGTGCCAGCAGCTTGGGCGGGGTAGCGGGCTCCTACGAGCAGTACGTC.

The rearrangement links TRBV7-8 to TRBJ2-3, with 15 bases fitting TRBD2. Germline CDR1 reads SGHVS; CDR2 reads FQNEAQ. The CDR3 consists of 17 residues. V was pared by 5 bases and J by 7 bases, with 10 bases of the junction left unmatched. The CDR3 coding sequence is TGTGCCAGCAGCGCCCGGACTAGCGGGGGGGCAGGAAATACGCAGTATTTT. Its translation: CASSARTSGGAGNTQYF.

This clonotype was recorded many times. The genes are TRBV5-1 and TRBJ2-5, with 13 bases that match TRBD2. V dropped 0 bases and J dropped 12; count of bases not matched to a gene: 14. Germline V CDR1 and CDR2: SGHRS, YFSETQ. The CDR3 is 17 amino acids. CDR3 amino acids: CASSLAGTSGANQEKYF. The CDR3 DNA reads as TGCGCCAGCAGCTTGGCCGGGACTAGCGGGGCCAATCAAGAGAAGTACTTC.

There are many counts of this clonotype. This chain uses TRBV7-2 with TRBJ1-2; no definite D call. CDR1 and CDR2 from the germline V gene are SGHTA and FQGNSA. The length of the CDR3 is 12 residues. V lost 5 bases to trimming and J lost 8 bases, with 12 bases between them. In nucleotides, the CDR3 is TGTGCCAGCAGCCCGGACGACGGCGGCTACACCTTC. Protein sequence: CASSPDDGGYTF. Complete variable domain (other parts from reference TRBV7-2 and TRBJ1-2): GAGVSQSPSNKVTEKGKDVELRCDPISGHTALYWYRQSLGQGLEFLIYFQGNSAPDKSGLPSDRFSAERTGGSVSTLTIQRTQQEDSAVYLCASSPDDGGYTFGSGTRLTVV.

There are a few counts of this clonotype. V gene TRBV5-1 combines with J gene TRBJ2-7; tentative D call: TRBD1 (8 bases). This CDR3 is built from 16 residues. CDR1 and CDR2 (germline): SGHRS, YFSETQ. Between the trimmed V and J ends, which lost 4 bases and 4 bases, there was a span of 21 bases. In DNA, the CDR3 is TGCGCCAGCAGCCGCCCTACCACAGGGGGGGTTTACGAGCAGTACTTC. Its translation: CASSRPTTGGVYEQYF.

The CDR3 loop is CASSYSGQPLIAFF. CDR3 DNA sequence: TGTGCCAGCAGTTACTCAGGCCAGCCACTGATAGCTTTCTTT. The chain recombines TRBV6-2 or TRBV6-3 with TRBJ1-1; D is unresolved. The CDR3 is made up of 14 amino acids. V was shortened by 0 bases and J by 10 bases, with 15 bases between the two germline ends. Germline V CDR1 and CDR2: MNHEY, SVGEGT.

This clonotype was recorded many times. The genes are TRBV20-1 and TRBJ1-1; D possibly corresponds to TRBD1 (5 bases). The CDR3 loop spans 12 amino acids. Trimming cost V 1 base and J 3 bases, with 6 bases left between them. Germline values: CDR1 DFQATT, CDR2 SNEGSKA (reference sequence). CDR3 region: CSARVGDTEAFF. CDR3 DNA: TGCAGTGCTAGAGTGGGGGACACTGAAGCTTTCTTT.

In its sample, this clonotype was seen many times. Here the CDR3 reads CASGLGQGSETQYF. CDR3 DNA: TGTGCTAGTGGTTTGGGGCAGGGGTCAGAGACCCAGTACTTC. This rearrangement joins TRBV12-5 to TRBJ2-5, with a tentative D call TRBD1 (6 bases). This CDR3 spans 14 amino acids. Germline-derived CDR1 and CDR2 are LGHNT and FRNRAP. Deletions cut 1 base from V and 4 bases from J, with 10 bases between.

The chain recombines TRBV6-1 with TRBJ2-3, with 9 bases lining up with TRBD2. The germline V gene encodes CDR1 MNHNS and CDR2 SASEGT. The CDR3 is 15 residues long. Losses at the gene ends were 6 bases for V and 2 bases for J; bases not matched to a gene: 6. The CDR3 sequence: CASRVRTSATDTQYF. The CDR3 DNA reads TGTGCCAGCAGGGTCCGGACTAGCGCCACAGATACGCAGTATTTT.